This is a list of T cell receptor beta chains from one sample in a study of vaccination effects on CD4 cells after COVID-19. These receptors lack a known antigen. Only in-frame clones appear in the TCRdb table, and some are missing; sequencing was by immunoSEQ multiplex PCR. The table lists roughly 71,000 clones, 75% to 85% of them singletons, with approximately 1.2% in the top ten. This material consisted of CD4+ T cells from PBMCs cultured with HCoV-229E spike peptides, taken after COVID-19 vaccination. The receptors derive from a human donor who received a COVID-19 vaccine. Both conserved end residues are part of each CDR3. The D gene is left open where the match is weak. A clone size is listed for some rows: how often the clone was seen (once, few, many), or a class if it is expanded.

TRBV7-2	TRBJ1-5	.	.	CASSPRWGSNQPQHF	TGTGCCAGCAGCCCTCGTTGGGGCTCCAATCAGCCCCAGCATTTT
TRBV5-6	TRBJ2-5	.	.	CASSFWGPRNQETQYF	TGTGCCAGCAGCTTTTGGGGGCCTAGGAACCAAGAGACCCAGTACTTC
TRBV7-9	TRBJ2-5	.	.	CASAPGGLGETQYF	TGTGCCAGCGCCCCAGGGGGGCTTGGAGAGACCCAGTACTTC
TRBV3-1/TRBV3-2	TRBJ1-2	few	.	CASSQEEGLGYTF	TGTGCCAGCAGCCAAGAAGAGGGGCTTGGCTACACCTTC
TRBV7-3	TRBJ2-3	.	TRBD2	CATVTLGLAATDTQYF	TGTGCCACGGTAACCTTGGGACTAGCGGCCACAGATACGCAGTATTTT
TRBV2	TRBJ2-1	.	TRBD2	CASSKTSRDNEQFF	TGTGCCAGCAGCAAGACTAGCCGGGACAATGAGCAGTTCTTC
TRBV20-1	TRBJ1-1	once	.	CSASRGTEAFF	TGCAGTGCTAGCCGGGGGACTGAAGCTTTCTTT
TRBV19	TRBJ1-2	.	TRBD1	CASYGTGHGYTF	TGTGCCAGTTACGGGACAGGGCATGGCTACACCTTC
TRBV7-3	TRBJ2-1	few	.	CASSLGQTHNEQFF	TGTGCCAGCAGCTTAGGACAGACTCACAATGAGCAGTTCTTC
TRBV4-1	TRBJ1-4	few	.	CASSPQGDGSEKLFF	TGCGCCAGCAGCCCTCAGGGAGACGGGAGTGAAAAACTGTTTTTT
TRBV7-9	TRBJ1-3	once	.	CASSSRPEGNTIYF	TGTGCCAGCAGCTCCAGACCTGAAGGAAACACCATATATTTT
TRBV12-3/TRBV12-4	TRBJ2-3	.	TRBD1	CARSDRGTDTQYF	TGTGCCAGAAGTGACAGGGGCACAGATACGCAGTATTTT
TRBV15	TRBJ2-3	.	.	CATSERGSTDTQYF	TGTGCCACCTCGGAAAGGGGATCCACAGATACGCAGTATTTT
TRBV5-4	TRBJ2-2	.	TRBD1	CASHGTVSPGELFF	TGTGCCAGCCATGGGACAGTGAGCCCCGGGGAGCTGTTTTTT
TRBV28	TRBJ1-1	.	.	CASRRGALNTEAFF	TGTGCCAGCAGAAGGGGGGCCCTGAACACTGAAGCTTTCTTT
TRBV19	TRBJ2-5	.	TRBD2	CASSMLAGGRETQYF	TGTGCCAGTAGTATGCTAGCGGGGGGGCGAGAGACCCAGTACTTC
TRBV6-5	TRBJ2-3	.	.	CASSYGGWKADTQYF	TGTGCCAGCAGTTACGGGGGGTGGAAGGCAGATACGCAGTATTTT
TRBV5-1	TRBJ1-1	.	.	CASSADSSWGPNLVNTEAFF	TGCGCCAGCAGCGCGGACAGCTCGTGGGGCCCAAACCTCGTGAACACTGAAGCTTTCTTT
TRBV19	TRBJ2-1	.	.	CASRAEMSSYNEQFF	TGTGCCAGTAGGGCGGAGATGAGCTCCTACAATGAGCAGTTCTTC
TRBV19	TRBJ2-2	.	.	CASSPNHNTGELFF	TGTGCCAGTAGTCCCAATCACAACACCGGGGAGCTGTTTTTT
TRBV5-1	TRBJ1-4	.	TRBD1	CASSPTGGREKLFF	TGCGCCAGCAGCCCGACAGGGGGCCGGGAAAAACTGTTTTTT
TRBV7-9	TRBJ2-5	once	.	CASSSSPGGAGETQYF	TGTGCCAGCAGCTCCAGTCCAGGGGGGGCTGGCGAGACCCAGTACTTC
TRBV6-6	TRBJ2-6	.	.	CASSYLSSGANVLTF	TGTGCCAGCAGTTACCTCAGCTCAGGGGCCAACGTCCTGACTTTC
TRBV6-5	TRBJ1-2	.	.	CASSTTARPYGYTF	TGTGCCAGCAGTACGACCGCGAGGCCCTATGGCTACACCTTC
TRBV28	TRBJ2-2	.	.	CASSLGGPGTGELFF	TGTGCCAGCAGTTTGGGGGGGCCAGGCACCGGGGAGCTGTTTTTT
TRBV24-1	TRBJ2-2	once	.	CATSDSMQGFSGELFF	TGTGCCACCAGTGATTCGATGCAGGGATTTTCCGGGGAGCTGTTTTTT
TRBV30	TRBJ2-6	once	.	CAWSVIPEGANVLTF	TGTGCCTGGAGTGTTATCCCCGAGGGGGCCAACGTCCTGACTTTC
TRBV7-3	TRBJ2-5	.	TRBD2	CASSFSGGQETQYF	TGTGCCAGCAGCTTCTCGGGGGGACAAGAGACCCAGTACTTC
TRBV7-2	TRBJ2-3	once	TRBD1	CASSSYRGSGTDTQYF	TGTGCCAGCAGCTCCTACAGGGGTTCAGGCACAGATACGCAGTATTTT